This T cell receptor beta chain came from a study of CD8+ T cells in alopecia areata. Investigators isolated RNA and reverse transcribed it into cDNA to act as the sequencing template. The protocol was immunoSEQ multiplex PCR, while the TCRdb copy is restricted to in-frame clones and leaves out a portion. Among about 110,000 clones listed, roughly 55% were seen once. The receptor's source is a human donor with alopecia areata. Sequencing was done on a sample of NKG2D-low CD8+ T cells sorted from blood.

CDR3 residues: CSADRAMNTEAFF. The CDR3 nucleotides read TGCAGCGCCGACAGAGCCATGAACACTGAAGCTTTCTTT. The chain combines TRBV29-1 with TRBJ1-1, with D tentatively TRBD1 (5 bases). Looked up from germline, CDR1 is SQVTM and CDR2 is ANQGSEA. The CDR3 runs to 13 residues. V was pared by 7 bases and J by 0 bases, with 12 bases between.